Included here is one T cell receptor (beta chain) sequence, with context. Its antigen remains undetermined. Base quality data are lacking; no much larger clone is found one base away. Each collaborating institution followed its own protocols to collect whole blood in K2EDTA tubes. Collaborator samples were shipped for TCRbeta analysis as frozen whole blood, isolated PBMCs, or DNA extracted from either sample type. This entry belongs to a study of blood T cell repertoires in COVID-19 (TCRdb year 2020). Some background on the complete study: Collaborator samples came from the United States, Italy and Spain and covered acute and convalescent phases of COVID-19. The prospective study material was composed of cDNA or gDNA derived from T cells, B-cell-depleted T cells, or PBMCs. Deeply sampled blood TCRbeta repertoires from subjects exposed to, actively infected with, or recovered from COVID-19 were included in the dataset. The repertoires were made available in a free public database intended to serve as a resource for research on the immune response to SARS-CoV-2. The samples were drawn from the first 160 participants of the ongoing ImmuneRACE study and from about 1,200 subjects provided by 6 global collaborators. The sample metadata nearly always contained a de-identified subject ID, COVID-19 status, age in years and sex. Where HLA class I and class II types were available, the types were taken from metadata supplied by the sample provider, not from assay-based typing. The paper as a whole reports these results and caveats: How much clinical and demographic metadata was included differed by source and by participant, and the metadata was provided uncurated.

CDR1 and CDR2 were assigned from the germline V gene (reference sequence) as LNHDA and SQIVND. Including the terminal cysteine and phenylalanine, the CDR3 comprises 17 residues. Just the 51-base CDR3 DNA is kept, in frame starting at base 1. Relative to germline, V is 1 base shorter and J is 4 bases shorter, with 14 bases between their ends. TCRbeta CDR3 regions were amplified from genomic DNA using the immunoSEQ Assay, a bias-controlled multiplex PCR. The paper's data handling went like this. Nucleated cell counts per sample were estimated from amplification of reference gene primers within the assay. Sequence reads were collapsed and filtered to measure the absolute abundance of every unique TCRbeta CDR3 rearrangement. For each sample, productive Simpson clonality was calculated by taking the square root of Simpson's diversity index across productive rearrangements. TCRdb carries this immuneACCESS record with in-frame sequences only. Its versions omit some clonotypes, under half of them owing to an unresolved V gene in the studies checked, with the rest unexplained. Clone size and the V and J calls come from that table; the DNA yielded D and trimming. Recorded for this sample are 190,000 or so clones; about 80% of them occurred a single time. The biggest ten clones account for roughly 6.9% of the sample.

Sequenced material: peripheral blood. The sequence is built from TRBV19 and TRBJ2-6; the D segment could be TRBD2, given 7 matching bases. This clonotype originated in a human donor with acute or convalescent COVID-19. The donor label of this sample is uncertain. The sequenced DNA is TGTGCCAGTAGTATAGCCCAGGGGACTACGGGGGCCAACGTCCTGACTTTC. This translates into CASSIAQGTTGANVLTF.